Reported below is one TCR beta chain. These data originate in a study of regulatory T cells in long-lasting Graves disease. CDR1 is MNHEY and CDR2 is SVGEGT in the germline V gene. The CDR3 loop spans 19 amino acids. The V segment lost 2 bases and the J segment 4 bases; nucleotides outside the gene matches: 14. Researchers made TCR beta libraries by using iRepertoire HTBI primers and running Arm-PCR on CDR3 regions. TCRdb itself ran the multiplex PCR reads through MiXCR, one entry per CDR3 protein. The data contain 400,000 to 550,000 distinct CDR3 sequences, less than 20% of them seen just once; the ten biggest clones take up around 23%. Regarding time point: newly diagnosed GD, antithyroid drugs for less than 3 months. Following extraction of RNA from PBMCs, that RNA was used to make the TCR library. Another study also made use of these data, one on T cells in Graves' hyperthyroidism and ophthalmopathy. That study adds: Exclusions: uncontrolled infection, other autoimmune disease, pregnancy, lactation.

The chain carries TRBV6-2 or TRBV6-3 and TRBJ2-1; 10 bases are shared with TRBD2. This TCR was sampled from a woman aged 18-30 years with Graves disease. The sample in question was peripheral blood mononuclear cells (PBMCs), obtained at new diagnosis, from a patient treated with antithyroid drugs. Here the CDR3 DNA reads TGTGCCAGCAGTTACGGGGTAGCGGGAGGCTCTGGGGGATACAATGAGCAGTTCTTC. Amino acids: CASSYGVAGGSGGYNEQFF.